These 28 T cell receptor beta chains were all obtained from the same sample, sequenced in a study of OX40 agonist ivuxolimab in advanced cancers. The repertoire was sequenced with immunoSEQ multiplex PCR; TCRdb's copy has only in-frame clones and lacks some. The repertoire holds some 74,000 clones, with roughly 90% as singletons. Sequencing used CD4+ or CD8+ T cells sorted from blood, obtained in a trial of the OX40 agonist ivuxolimab. The receptors stem from an adult with an advanced solid tumor such as melanoma, head and neck, liver or kidney cancer.

The V and J genes are TRBV9 and TRBJ2-1, with 8 bases matching TRBD2. CDR1 is SGDLS, CDR2 YYNGEE, per germline. V lost 1 base, J lost 6 bases, and 0 bases stayed unmatched. The CDR3 runs to 13 residues. The CDR3 DNA reads TGTGCCAGCAGCGTAACTAGCGGCAATGAGCAGTTCTTC. The encoded protein is CASSVTSGNEQFF.

V and J are TRBV19 and TRBJ2-5, with 8 nucleotides matching TRBD1. The junction had 9 bases not matched to a gene; V was cut back by 7 bases and J by 5 bases. This CDR3 comprises 14 residues. Per the germline V gene, CDR1 is LNHDA and CDR2 is SQIVND (reference sequence). The CDR3 bases are TGTGCCAGTACCACCACAGGGGGAGGCGAGACCCAGTACTTC. Translating gives CASTTTGGGETQYF.

V and J are TRBV29-1 and TRBJ2-1, with TRBD1 as a possible D gene (5 bases). Germline-derived CDR1 and CDR2 are SQVTM and ANQGSEA. The CDR3 consists of 14 residues. The V end was cut by 7 bases, the J end by 6 bases, with 19 bases between. The CDR3 protein is CSGVTGAKGNEQFF. CDR3 sequence (DNA): TGCAGCGGCGTTACTGGGGCTAAGGGCAATGAGCAGTTCTTC.

The genes are TRBV19 and TRBJ1-2; tentatively, D is TRBD1 (5 bases). V lost 0 bases to trimming and J lost 3 bases, with 14 bases between them. The CDR3 sequence is 16 residues long. Germline V gives CDR1 LNHDA, CDR2 SQIVND (reference sequence). This CDR3 is CASSIDGGSGYYGYTF. CDR3 bases: TGTGCCAGTAGTATAGACGGGGGTTCCGGGTACTATGGCTACACCTTC. Variable domain in full (rest from reference TRBV19 and TRBJ1-2): DGGITQSPKYLFRKEGQNVTLSCEQNLNHDAMYWYRQDPGQGLRLIYYSQIVNDFQKGDIAEGYSVSREKKESFPLTVTSAQKNPTAFYLCASSIDGGSGYYGYTFGSGTRLTVV.

This chain joins TRBV2 and TRBJ1-5, with D maybe TRBD1 (5 bases). The CDR3 loop spans 14 amino acids. The V end lost 0 bases, the J end lost 9 bases, and 12 bases lay between the germline ends. Germline values: CDR1 SNHLY, CDR2 FYNNEI. CDR3 sequence: CASSEALGQGPQHF. CDR3 DNA sequence: TGTGCCAGCAGTGAAGCGCTAGGTCAGGGGCCCCAGCATTTT.

The V call is TRBV19, the J call TRBJ2-7; 7 positions match TRBD1. The junction had 5 bases not matched to a gene; V was cut back by 9 bases and J by 3 bases. The CDR3 has 12 amino acids. Germline CDR1 is LNHDA and CDR2 is SQIVND (reference sequence). The CDR3 protein is CASQSGGYEQYF. The CDR3 nucleotides are TGTGCCAGCCAGTCAGGGGGCTACGAGCAGTACTTC.

The chain couples TRBV10-1 to TRBJ1-3; D possibly corresponds to TRBD1 (5 bases). The V and J ends lost 6 bases and 5 bases respectively, with 17 bases between them. This CDR3 has 15 residues. Germline V lookup: CDR1 WNHNN, CDR2 SYGVQD (reference sequence). CDR3 nucleotide sequence: TGCGCCAGCAGCGAGACAGAACGGGCTCGAAACACCATATATTTT. Its protein is CASSETERARNTIYF.

The genes are TRBV29-1 and TRBJ2-7, with D uncertain. The germline CDR1 and CDR2 sequences are SQVTM and ANQGSEA. This CDR3 region has 14 residues. Trimming cost V 0 bases and J 0 bases, with 9 bases left between them. The CDR3 region is CSVEEGRRSYEQYF. The CDR3, as DNA: TGCAGCGTTGAAGAGGGCAGGCGCTCCTACGAGCAGTACTTC.

This chain connects TRBV19 to TRBJ1-5; no clear D gene. Trimming removed 8 bases from V and 6 bases from J, with 20 bases in between. This CDR3 has 15 residues. Germline assignment: CDR1 LNHDA and CDR2 SQIVND (reference sequence). The CDR3 loop reads CASSLSLGISQPQHF. The CDR3, as DNA: TGTGCCAGTTCCCTAAGCCTGGGGATATCTCAGCCCCAGCATTTT. Based on the CDR3 plus reference TRBV19 and TRBJ1-5, the full variable domain is DGGITQSPKYLFRKEGQNVTLSCEQNLNHDAMYWYRQDPGQGLRLIYYSQIVNDFQKGDIAEGYSVSREKKESFPLTVTSAQKNPTAFYLCASSLSLGISQPQHFGDGTRLSIL.

The rearrangement uses TRBV7-9 and TRBJ2-7, with TRBD2 identical over 7 bases. Germline trimming cut 10 bases from V and 12 bases from J; bases unmatched to any gene: 15. Germline assignment: CDR1 SEHNR and CDR2 FQNEAQ (reference sequence). The CDR3 contains 12 residues. In nucleotides, the CDR3 is TGTGCCACCGGAGCGGGGTCCTCCGGGAGGTACTTC. It codes for CATGAGSSGRYF.

V usage is TRBV7-8 and J usage is TRBJ1-2; 7 nucleotides line up with TRBD1. The ends lost 5 bases at V and 8 bases at J; junction bases unmatched: 11. The CDR3 totals 14 residues. CDR1 is SGHVS and CDR2 is FQNEAQ in the germline V gene. The CDR3 coding sequence is TGTGCCAGCAGCCTAGGCACAGGGGCGGAGGGCTACACCTTC. This translates into CASSLGTGAEGYTF. The variable domain in full, with the rest retrieved from reference TRBV7-8 and TRBJ1-2, is GAGVSQSPRYKVAKRGQDVALRCDPISGHVSLFWYQQALGQGPEFLTYFQNEAQLDKSGLPSDRFFAERPEGSVSTLKIQRTQQEDSAVYLCASSLGTGAEGYTFGSGTRLTVV.

The rearrangement links TRBV19 to TRBJ1-1; 7 positions match TRBD1. Germline CDR1 reads LNHDA; CDR2 reads SQIVND (reference sequence). The CDR3 spans 15 residues. After removal of 6 bases from V and 2 bases from J, the junction contained 9 bases not matched to a gene. CDR3 sequence reads: CASRPLRDSNTEAFF. DNA of the CDR3: TGTGCCAGTAGACCCCTCCGGGACAGCAACACTGAAGCTTTCTTT.

The chain links TRBV10-3 to TRBJ2-1; 7 bases align to TRBD1. Germline trimming cut 3 bases from V and 8 bases from J; bases unmatched to any gene: 4. The CDR3 consists of 13 residues. Germline values: CDR1 ENHRY, CDR2 SYGVKD. The CDR3 coding sequence is TGTGCCATCAGTGAAGGTACAGGGGATGAGCAGTTCTTC. Protein sequence: CAISEGTGDEQFF.

With regard to this clone: At one end the junction does not follow the germline gene, possibly because of a read error. The genes are TRBV6-5 and TRBJ2-7; the D gene is possibly TRBD1 (5 bases). Germline V gene sequence: CDR1 MNHEY, CDR2 SVGAGI. CDR3 size: 12 residues. The chain's CDR3 is CASSYSQGDWNF. CDR3 DNA: TGTGCCAGCAGTTACTCGCAGGGTGACTGGAACTTC.

This chain links TRBV4-2 with TRBJ2-5; D gene uncertain. The CDR3 extends over 17 amino acids. V lost 0 bases to trimming and J lost 5 bases, with 19 bases between them. Germline V CDR1 and CDR2: LGHNA, YNFKEQ. CDR3 residues: CASSQDRKRGRVETQYF. The CDR3 DNA follows: TGTGCCAGCAGCCAAGATCGTAAGCGTGGACGGGTGGAGACCCAGTACTTC.

The chain links TRBV6-6 to TRBJ1-4; maybe TRBD1 (5 bases). The CDR3 extends over 15 amino acids. V lost 2 bases and J lost 0, with 7 bases in between. CDR1 MNHNY and CDR2 SVGAGI come from the germline V gene (reference sequence). The CDR3 sequence: CASSYLRATNEKLFF. CDR3 in DNA: TGTGCCAGCAGTTACCTCAGGGCAACTAATGAAAAACTGTTTTTT.

The chain uses TRBV7-6 and TRBJ2-1; D possibly corresponds to TRBD2 (6 bases). CDR3 length equals 13 residues. In germline, CDR1 is SGHVS, CDR2 FNYEAQ. Trimming took off 0 bases at V and 6 bases at J, with 6 bases between the two ends. The CDR3 DNA follows: TGTGCCAGCAGCTTAGCGGGAGGCAATGAGCAGTTCTTC. This translates into CASSLAGGNEQFF.

The chain's CDR3 is CASSTGRSWIGTQYF. CDR3 nucleotides: TGTGCCAGCTCTACGGGCCGGAGCTGGATTGGTACGCAGTATTTT. V and J are TRBV18 and TRBJ2-3; D is undetermined. This CDR3 spans 15 amino acids. Trimming removed 6 bases at V and 8 bases at J, with 21 bases between. Germline V gives CDR1 KGHSH, CDR2 LQKENI.

The chain employs TRBV6-5 and TRBJ1-2; D not certain. Trimming took 7 bases from V and 6 from J, leaving 9 bases between them. This CDR3 spans 11 amino acids. Germline CDR1 and CDR2: MNHEY and SVGAGI. CDR3 in DNA: TGTGCCAGCACCCTCACGGATGGCTACACCTTC. It encodes CASTLTDGYTF.

The CDR3 DNA follows: TGCGCCAGCAGCTTGGGGATGGGGGAGACCCAGTACTTC. It specifies CASSLGMGETQYF. The chain has TRBV5-1 and TRBJ2-5; D is unresolved. V was pared by 0 bases and J by 5 bases, with 8 bases between. Per germline, CDR1 SGHRS and CDR2 YFSETQ. This CDR3 contains 13 residues. The full variable domain, completed using reference TRBV5-1 and TRBJ2-5, is KAGVTQTPRYLIKTRGQQVTLSCSPISGHRSVSWYQQTPGQGLQFLFEYFSETQRNKGNFPGRFSGRQFSNSRSEMNVSTLELGDSALYLCASSLGMGETQYFGPGTRLLVL.

The genes are TRBV11-2 and TRBJ1-2; D is undetermined. V was clipped by 5 bases and J by 0 bases, with 10 bases between them. Germline V gene lookup returns CDR1 SGHAT and CDR2 FQNNGV. The CDR3 runs to 14 residues. CDR3 sequence: CASSPTGANYGYTF. For the CDR3, the DNA is TGTGCCAGCAGCCCCACTGGGGCTAACTATGGCTACACCTTC.

The V call is TRBV2, the J call TRBJ1-3, with 8 bases identical to TRBD1. Germline-derived CDR1 and CDR2 are SNHLY and FYNNEI. Unmatched junction bases numbered 1, after V lost 1 base and J lost 2 bases. This CDR3 region has 15 residues. CDR3 sequence: CASSEEDRAGNTIYF. Here the CDR3 DNA reads TGTGCCAGCAGTGAAGAGGACAGGGCTGGAAACACCATATATTTT.

The rearrangement links TRBV9 to TRBJ2-3, with 11 bases that match TRBD2. CDR1 is SGDLS and CDR2 is YYNGEE in the germline V gene. The length of the CDR3 is 16 residues. Trimming removed 4 bases from V and 4 bases from J; junction bases left unmatched: 8. CDR3 in amino acids: CASSLRVSGGADTQYF. The CDR3 nucleotides read TGTGCCAGCAGCCTCCGGGTTAGCGGGGGGGCAGATACGCAGTATTTT.

The rearrangement uses TRBV10-3 and TRBJ2-7; 7 bases are a match to TRBD2. The germline V gene encodes CDR1 ENHRY and CDR2 SYGVKD. The CDR3 is 12 amino acids. V lost 10 bases, J lost 9 bases, and 12 bases stayed unmatched. The CDR3 DNA reads as TGTGCCACCGACAGCGGGGTTGGGTGGCAGTACTTC. Translation: CATDSGVGWQYF.

DNA for the CDR3: TGTGCCAGCGGTTGGCCTAGCGGGATGACCTACAATGAGCAGTTCTTC. It translates to CASGWPSGMTYNEQFF. The chain combines TRBV6-5 with TRBJ2-1, with 9 nucleotides matching TRBD2. CDR1 and CDR2 from the germline V gene are MNHEY and SVGAGI. V lost 8 bases and J lost 2; bases outside the gene matches: 10. This CDR3 has 16 residues.

V usage is TRBV29-1 and J usage is TRBJ2-7, with D possibly being TRBD2 (6 bases). The V gene lost 4 bases and the J gene lost 3 bases, with 13 bases spanning the gap. Germline V gene sequence: CDR1 SQVTM, CDR2 ANQGSEA. There are 13 residues in the CDR3. This CDR3 is CSVGRGRGYEQYF. In DNA, the CDR3 is TGCAGCGTTGGGAGGGGTAGGGGCTACGAGCAGTACTTC.

The chain uses TRBV6-5 and TRBJ1-1; D is undetermined. This CDR3 has 12 residues. The V end lost 5 bases, the J end lost 7 bases, and 11 bases lay between the germline ends. Germline assignment: CDR1 MNHEY and CDR2 SVGAGI. The CDR3 region is CASSESGSEAFF. Here the CDR3 DNA reads TGTGCCAGCAGTGAGTCTGGTAGTGAAGCTTTCTTT.

The gene calls are TRBV6-4 and TRBJ2-7, with D possibly being TRBD2 (5 bases). Trimming shortened V by 3 bases and J by 7 bases, and 13 bases separated the two germline ends. The CDR3 spans 13 residues. Germline V CDR1 and CDR2: MRHNA, SNTAGT. The CDR3 nucleotides read TGTGCCAGCAGTGAACACACCCGGGGTGAGCAGTACTTC. Translated: CASSEHTRGEQYF.